This TCR beta chain was found in a study of CD8 T cells in Susac syndrome. At the level of the study: At blood draw, Susac syndrome patients were therapy-naive, on corticosteroids, or on intravenous immunoglobulin alone.

Reverse transcription of roughly 0.45 to 1 ug RNA was performed with random hexamers. Amplification of the TCR beta CDR3 was carried out by immunoSEQ multiplex PCR, which spanned a total of 54 Vbeta and 13 Jbeta segments. Each CDR3 protein gets one entry after TCRdb re-called the immunoSEQ multiplex PCR reads with MiXCR. Of over 70,000 distinct CDR3 sequences in the sample, around 96% were seen once. Trimming cost V 1 base and J 2 bases, with 9 bases left between them. The CDR3 has 13 residues. Germline lookup yields CDR1 GTSNPN and CDR2 SVGIG (reference sequence). Points from the study as a whole: Susac syndrome CD8+ repertoires were clonally expanded, most strongly in CD8+ TEMRA cells.

Notes on this clonotype: What it binds is not known.

The sample was CD8+ T cells from PBMCs. The clonotype was recovered from a human donor with Susac syndrome. The chain links TRBV30 to TRBJ2-7, with D perhaps TRBD2 (5 bases). The chain's CDR3 is CAWSAGSTYEQYF. As DNA, the CDR3 is TGTGCCTGGAGTGCGGGGTCAACCTACGAGCAGTACTTC.